Each of the 10 T cell receptor beta chains below was sequenced from the same sample in a study of blood T cell repertoires in COVID-19. Sequencing was performed with immunoSEQ multiplex PCR; in TCRdb, only in-frame clones are kept and a portion is missing. The data show around 100,000 clones, roughly 84% seen once. The sample taken for sequencing was peripheral blood. Receptors were obtained from a woman in her seventies with acute or convalescent COVID-19.

The V gene is TRBV12-5, the J gene TRBJ2-5; perhaps TRBD1 as D (6 bases). CDR1 is LGHNT, CDR2 FRNRAP, per germline. The CDR3 runs to 14 residues. Trimming took 1 base from V and 5 from J, leaving 11 bases between them. CDR3 sequence reads: CASGLDRESETQYF. The CDR3 DNA reads TGTGCTAGTGGTTTGGACAGGGAATCTGAGACCCAGTACTTC.

The chain is built from TRBV12-3 or TRBV12-4 and TRBJ1-3, with a weak D call TRBD1 (5 bases). The CDR3 is 13 amino acids. The ends were cut back, 5 bases at V and 15 bases at J, with 20 bases in the middle. The CDR3 region has the DNA TGTGCCAGCAGTCCCGGGGCAGGTGGGAGGCCATATTTT. Translated, it gives CASSPGAGGRPYF.

J is TRBJ2-1 and V is TRBV5-6; 11 bases map to TRBD2. The V gene end was trimmed by 4 bases and the J gene end by 8 bases; junction bases not matched to a gene: 11. Per germline, CDR1 SGHDT and CDR2 YYEEEE. This CDR3 has 16 residues. The CDR3 region has the DNA TGTGCCAGCAGCCGAGCTACTAGCGGGAGATTAGATGAGCAGTTCTTC. This codes for CASSRATSGRLDEQFF.

The rearrangement joins TRBV6-5 to TRBJ1-6; TRBD1 matches 8 bases. Unmatched junction bases numbered 9, after V lost 6 bases and J lost 8 bases. This CDR3 contains 15 residues. The germline CDR1 and CDR2 sequences are MNHEY and SVGAGI. The CDR3 is CASRVQGARDSPLHF. CDR3 DNA sequence: TGTGCCAGCAGGGTCCAGGGGGCGAGGGATTCACCCCTCCACTTT.

V is TRBV6-6 and J is TRBJ1-4, with D possibly being TRBD1 (6 bases). Germline lookup yields CDR1 MNHNY and CDR2 SVGAGI (reference sequence). This CDR3 contains 15 residues. V was clipped by 3 bases and J by 6 bases, with 14 bases between them. CDR3 in amino acids: CASSYYLAGDEKLFF. The CDR3 nucleotides read TGTGCCAGCAGTTATTATCTGGCAGGGGATGAAAAACTGTTTTTT.

This chain links TRBV4-1 with TRBJ2-7, with 8 bases fitting TRBD1. This CDR3 spans 15 amino acids. The germline CDR1 and CDR2 sequences are MGHRA and YSYEKL. Unmatched junction bases numbered 6, after V lost 2 bases and J lost 3 bases. CDR3 bases: TGCGCCAGCAGCCAAAGTTGGACAGGGATCTACGAGCAGTACTTC. It codes for CASSQSWTGIYEQYF.

V and J are TRBV21-1 and TRBJ1-2. TRBV21-1 is annotated as a pseudogene. This CDR3 comprises 12 residues. The CDR3 sequence is CASSTLLLCYTF. The CDR3 region has the DNA TGTGCCAGCTCTACTTTGCTTTTATGCTACACCTTC.

The chain recombines TRBV5-1 with TRBJ2-1, with 9 bases aligning to TRBD1. The junction had 4 bases not matched to a gene; V was cut back by 4 bases and J by 2 bases. Germline-derived CDR1 and CDR2 are SGHRS and YFSETQ. The CDR3 has 15 residues. The CDR3 DNA is TGCGCCAGCAGCCTACAGGGGGCCGCCTACAATGAGCAGTTCTTC. Its translation is CASSLQGAAYNEQFF.

This chain links TRBV25-1 with TRBJ2-1; no clear D gene. The germline CDR1 and CDR2 sequences are MGHDK and SYGVNS. CDR3 length: 15 amino acids. V lost 5 bases to trimming and J lost 10 bases, with 21 bases between them. The CDR3 reads CASSNPYAGSYEQFF. The CDR3 nucleotides are TGTGCCAGCAGTAACCCTTACGCCGGGTCGTACGAGCAGTTCTTC.

This chain uses TRBV5-4 with TRBJ2-2; the D gene is possibly TRBD2 (6 bases). This CDR3 region has 17 residues. CDR1 is SGHNT, CDR2 YYREEE, per germline (reference sequence). The ends were cut back, 4 bases at V and 5 bases at J, with 21 bases in the middle. DNA for the CDR3: TGTGCCAGCAGCCCCCCGCCAATTGGAGGGAATACCGGGGAGCTGTTTTTT. Translated, it gives CASSPPPIGGNTGELFF.